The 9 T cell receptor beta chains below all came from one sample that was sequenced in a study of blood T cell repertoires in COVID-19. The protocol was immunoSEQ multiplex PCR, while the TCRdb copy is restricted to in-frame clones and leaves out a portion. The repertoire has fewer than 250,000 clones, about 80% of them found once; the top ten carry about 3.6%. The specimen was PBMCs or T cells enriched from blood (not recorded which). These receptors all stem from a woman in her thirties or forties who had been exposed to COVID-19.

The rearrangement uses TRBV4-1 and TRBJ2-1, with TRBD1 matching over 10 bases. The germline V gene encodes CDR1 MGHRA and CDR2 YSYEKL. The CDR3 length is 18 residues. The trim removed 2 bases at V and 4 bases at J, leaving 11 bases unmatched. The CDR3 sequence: CASSQTWAGTGAYNEQFF. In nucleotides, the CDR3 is TGCGCCAGCAGCCAAACTTGGGCCGGGACAGGGGCGTACAATGAGCAGTTCTTC.

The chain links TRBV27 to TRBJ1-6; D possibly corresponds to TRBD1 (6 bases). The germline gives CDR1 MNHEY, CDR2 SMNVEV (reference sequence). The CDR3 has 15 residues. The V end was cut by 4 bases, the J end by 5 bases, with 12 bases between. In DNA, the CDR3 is TGTGCCAGCAGTTCACCCGACAGGAATAATTCACCCCTCCACTTT. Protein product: CASSSPDRNNSPLHF.

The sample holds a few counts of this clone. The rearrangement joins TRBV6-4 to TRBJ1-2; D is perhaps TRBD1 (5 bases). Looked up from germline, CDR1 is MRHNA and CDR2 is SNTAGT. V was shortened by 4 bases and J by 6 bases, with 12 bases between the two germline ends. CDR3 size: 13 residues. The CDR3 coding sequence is TGTGCCAGCAGTGTCGCACCAGGGCATGGCTACACCTTC. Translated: CASSVAPGHGYTF.

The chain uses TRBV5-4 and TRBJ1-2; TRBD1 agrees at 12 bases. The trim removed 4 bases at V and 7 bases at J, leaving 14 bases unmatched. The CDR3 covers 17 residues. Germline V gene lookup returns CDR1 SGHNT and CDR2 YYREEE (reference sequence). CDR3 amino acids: CASSPKVPGQGAGGYTF. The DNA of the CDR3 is TGTGCCAGCAGCCCCAAAGTGCCGGGACAGGGGGCAGGTGGCTACACCTTC.

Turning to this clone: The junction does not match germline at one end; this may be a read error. For the CDR3, the DNA is TGTGCTAGCAGCTTAGCAAACACAGGCCAAGAGACCCAGTACTTC. Translated: CASSLANTGQETQYF. The chain uses TRBV7-7 and TRBJ2-5, with D possibly matching TRBD1 (5 bases). Germline V CDR1 and CDR2: SSHAT, FNYEAQ (reference sequence). The CDR3 extends over 15 amino acids.

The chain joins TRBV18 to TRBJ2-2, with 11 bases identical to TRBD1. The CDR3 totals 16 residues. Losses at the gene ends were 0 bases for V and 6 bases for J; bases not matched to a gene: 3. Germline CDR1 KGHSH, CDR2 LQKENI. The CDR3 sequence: CASSPPGQGASGELFF. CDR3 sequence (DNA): TGTGCCAGCTCACCACCTGGACAGGGGGCCTCCGGGGAGCTGTTTTTT.

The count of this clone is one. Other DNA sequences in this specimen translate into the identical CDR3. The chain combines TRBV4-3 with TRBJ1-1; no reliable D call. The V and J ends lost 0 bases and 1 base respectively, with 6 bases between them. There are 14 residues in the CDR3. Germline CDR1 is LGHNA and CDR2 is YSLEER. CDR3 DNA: TGCGCCAGCAGCCAAGACCCAGGGAACACTGAAGCTTTCTTT. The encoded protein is CASSQDPGNTEAFF.

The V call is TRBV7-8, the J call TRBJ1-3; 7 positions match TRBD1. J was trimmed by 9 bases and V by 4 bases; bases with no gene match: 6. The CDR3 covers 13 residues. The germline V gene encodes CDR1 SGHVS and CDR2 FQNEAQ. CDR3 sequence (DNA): TGTGCCAGCAGCTCCGACAGGGTCACCACCATATATTTT. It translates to CASSSDRVTTIYF.

The CDR3 sequence: CATSRDMTGVRPQHF. In DNA, the CDR3 is TGTGCCACCAGCAGAGATATGACAGGGGTTCGGCCCCAGCATTTT. The rearrangement joins TRBV15 to TRBJ1-5; 8 nucleotides agree with TRBD1. CDR3 size: 15 residues. The germline V gene encodes CDR1 LNHNV and CDR2 YYDKDF (reference sequence). Trimming took 0 bases from V and 9 from J; bases not matched to a gene: 7.